This TCR beta chain was sequenced during a study of T-cell reconstitution after alpha-beta-depleted transplantation in children. V was pared by 2 bases and J by 0 bases, with 10 bases between. From germline, CDR1 is SGHRS and CDR2 YFSETQ. This CDR3 contains 15 residues. Unique molecular identifiers were incorporated into the prepared TCRbeta library. TCRdb used MiXCR to reprocess the PCR reads, holding one entry per CDR3 protein. This table has some 550,000 distinct CDR3 sequences, about 16% appearing once. The origin of this receptor is a human donor who donated a stem cell graft to a child with acute lymphoblastic leukemia. The rearrangement joins TRBV5-1 to TRBJ2-3; D gene ambiguous. The sample here was PBMCs from the stem cell graft donor, taken from the stem cell graft. DNA of the CDR3: TGCGCCAGCAGCTTTTTCGGCTATAGCACAGATACGCAGTATTTT. This gives the protein CASSFFGYSTDTQYF. The variable domain in full, with the rest retrieved from reference TRBV5-1 and TRBJ2-3, is KAGVTQTPRYLIKTRGQQVTLSCSPISGHRSVSWYQQTPGQGLQFLFEYFSETQRNKGNFPGRFSGRQFSNSRSEMNVSTLELGDSALYLCASSFFGYSTDTQYFGPGTRLTVL.